The clone carrying this T cell receptor (beta chain) has just one count. Its antigen is as yet unknown. The CDR3 has 15 amino acids. Germline V gives CDR1 SEHNR, CDR2 FQNEAQ (reference sequence). V lost 5 bases and J lost 5; bases outside the gene matches: 12. This record belongs to a study of T cell repertoires in aging, cancer and after chemotherapy. The template was genomic DNA from peripheral blood, not RNA. Notes on the study in general: In hematological cancer patients, infiltrated lymphoid organs may have impaired thymic emigration or peripheral T cell expansion.

A mixed TRB-A/B primer pool amplified rearranged TRB by multiplex touch-down PCR. From the multiplex PCR reads, TCRdb called clonotypes with MiXCR, one entry per CDR3 protein. Among around 6,000 distinct CDR3 sequences listed, 23% were seen once. Sequencing input: blood. The genes are TRBV7-9 and TRBJ2-7; 7 bases line up with TRBD2. The TCR comes from a human donor with a blood cancer. The CDR3, as DNA: TGTGCCAGCAGCCCTGCGGGCAGCGGGAATAACGAGCAGTACTTC. This translates into CASSPAGSGNNEQYF. The full variable domain, with the rest looked up from reference TRBV7-9 and TRBJ2-7, is DTGVSQNPRHKITKRGQNVTFRCDPISEHNRLYWYRQTLGQGPEFLTYFQNEAQLEKSRLLSDRFSAERPKGSFSTLEIQRTEQGDSAMYLCASSPAGSGNNEQYFGPGTRLTVT.